The 11 T cell receptor beta chains listed next were all sequenced from one sample in a study of shared clonotypes between healthy human individuals. This table comes from immunoSEQ multiplex PCR, and its TCRdb copy is limited to in-frame clones, with some not included. The sample lists roughly 720,000 clones, less than 95% seen once, with 30% to 40% in the top ten. Material: memory CD8+ T cells from PBMCs. Specified subset: CD45RO+ cells pooled with CCR7-negative TemRA cells. All receptors come from a man aged 18 to 30 in good health. Some clones in this sample may be carry-over from other donors' samples.

Notes on this clone: Additional DNA sequences in this sample encode the identical CDR3. The rearrangement uses TRBV7-9 and TRBJ2-7, with 10 bases identical to TRBD2. Germline CDR1 reads SEHNR; CDR2 reads FQNEAQ (reference sequence). This CDR3 spans 14 amino acids. With V trimmed by 1 base and J by 5 bases, 2 bases remained unmatched. The CDR3 spells CASSLGGLADEQYF. The CDR3 DNA follows: TGTGCCAGCAGCTTAGGTGGACTAGCGGACGAGCAGTACTTC.

The chain recombines TRBV13 with TRBJ2-5; the match to TRBD2 covers 9 bases. CDR3 size: 16 residues. CDR1 is PRHDT and CDR2 is FYEKMQ in the germline V gene (reference sequence). The trim removed 5 bases at V and 5 bases at J, leaving 12 bases unmatched. The CDR3 region is CASSLRGGRALETQYF. The CDR3 DNA follows: TGTGCCAGCAGCCTCAGGGGCGGGAGGGCCTTGGAGACCCAGTACTTC.

The V gene is TRBV27, the J gene TRBJ2-2; D unclear. With 3 bases removed from V and 1 base from J, the gap between germline ends came to 9 bases. The CDR3 is made up of 15 amino acids. Germline CDR1 MNHEY, CDR2 SMNVEV (reference sequence). CDR3 sequence reads: CASSLEYQNTGELFF. The CDR3 nucleotides read TGTGCCAGCAGTTTGGAGTACCAGAACACCGGGGAGCTGTTTTTT.

V is TRBV5-1 and J is TRBJ2-7, with TRBD2 identical over 11 bases. Germline loops: CDR1 SGHRS, CDR2 YFSETQ. This CDR3 has 14 residues. After removal of 4 bases from V and 5 bases from J, the junction contained 5 bases not matched to a gene. The CDR3 loop reads CASSVSGRVDEQYF. Here the CDR3 DNA reads TGCGCCAGCAGCGTTAGCGGGAGGGTAGACGAGCAGTACTTC.

This clone was seen once. The gene calls are TRBV18 and TRBJ1-1; D perhaps matches TRBD1 (6 bases). Germline V gene data show CDR1 as KGHSH and CDR2 as LQKENI. This CDR3 comprises 15 residues. V was pared by 3 bases and J by 6 bases, with 17 bases between. CDR3 nucleotides: TGTGCCAGCTCACCGAAGACAGGAGAGAGGGCTGAAGCTTTCTTT. Protein product: CASSPKTGERAEAFF. Drawing the rest from reference TRBV18 and TRBJ1-1, the complete variable domain is NAGVMQNPRHLVRRRGQEARLRCSPMKGHSHVYWYRQLPEEGLKFMVYLQKENIIDESGMPKERFSAEFPKEGPSILRIQQVVRGDSAAYFCASSPKTGERAEAFFGQGTRLTVV.

This clone has a single count. The rearrangement joins TRBV4-1 to TRBJ2-7, with TRBD2 as a possible D gene (6 bases). Germline lookup yields CDR1 MGHRA and CDR2 YSYEKL. This CDR3 comprises 15 residues. V was pared by 4 bases and J by 0 bases, with 13 bases between. The CDR3 region is CASSPRDGSSYEQYF. CDR3 sequence (DNA): TGCGCCAGCAGCCCCCGGGACGGGAGCTCCTACGAGCAGTACTTC.

The rearrangement links TRBV27 to TRBJ2-5, with D unclear. The CDR3 extends over 19 amino acids. Germline loops: CDR1 MNHEY, CDR2 SMNVEV (reference sequence). The V end was cut by 7 bases, the J end by 5 bases, with 32 bases between. The CDR3 sequence: CASMPRGPNLGSNWETQYF. The CDR3 DNA is TGTGCCAGCATGCCCCGTGGCCCAAACCTAGGCTCGAATTGGGAGACCCAGTACTTC.

The chain joins TRBV7-2 to TRBJ1-2; D remains ambiguous. Per the germline V gene, CDR1 is SGHTA and CDR2 is FQGNSA. This CDR3 comprises 16 residues. Trimming cost V 1 base and J 4 bases, with 16 bases left between them. CDR3 nucleotides: TGTGCCAGCAGCTTAGGCTCGAGAGGAACGGGCTATGGCTACACCTTC. Translation gives CASSLGSRGTGYGYTF.

V gene TRBV25-1 combines with J gene TRBJ2-5; no clear D gene. Germline CDR1 is MGHDK and CDR2 is SYGVNS. V gave up 2 bases and J gave up 5 bases, with 12 bases separating them. The CDR3 contains 14 residues. CDR3 in amino acids: CASSEGNYLETQYF. The CDR3 region has the DNA TGTGCCAGCAGTGAAGGGAACTATTTGGAGACCCAGTACTTC.

The chain has TRBV7-2 and TRBJ1-2, with a possible D match to TRBD1 (5 bases). There are 13 residues in the CDR3. V was shortened by 5 bases and J by 8 bases, with 15 bases between the two germline ends. Germline CDR1 SGHTA, CDR2 FQGNSA. Written as DNA, the CDR3 is TGTGCCAGCAGCCGGCGAGGGGCGTGGGGCTACACCTTC. Translation: CASSRRGAWGYTF. The full variable domain, completed using reference TRBV7-2 and TRBJ1-2, is GAGVSQSPSNKVTEKGKDVELRCDPISGHTALYWYRQSLGQGLEFLIYFQGNSAPDKSGLPSDRFSAERTGGSVSTLTIQRTQQEDSAVYLCASSRRGAWGYTFGSGTRLTVV.

The CDR3 region is CASSSSGRNSYNEQFF. DNA for the CDR3: TGTGCCAGCAGTAGTAGCGGGAGGAATTCCTACAATGAGCAGTTCTTC. The chain uses TRBV6-4 and TRBJ2-1; 10 nucleotides line up with TRBD2. CDR1 and CDR2 from the germline V gene are MRHNA and SNTAGT. CDR3 length: 16 residues. With 5 bases clipped from V and 1 base from J, the junction kept 5 bases outside the gene matches.